What follows are 9 T cell receptor beta chains derived from one specimen sequenced in a study of cytomegalovirus exposure and HLA in healthy donors. The primer mix had 60 Vbeta and 13 Jbeta primers. Some clones are missing from TCRdb's copy, which holds only in-frame ones; the method was immunoSEQ multiplex PCR. This table holds around 200,000 clones, around 75% found once. Sequencing used PBMCs. Source of these receptors: a male donor in good health and CMV-seronegative.

This sequence joins TRBV27 and TRBJ1-6; D is unresolved. The length of the CDR3 is 14 residues. Germline V gene sequence: CDR1 MNHEY, CDR2 SMNVEV (reference sequence). V lost 10 bases and J lost 7, with 17 bases in between. CDR3 region: CATRTGWENSPLHF. The CDR3 coding sequence is TGTGCCACCAGGACGGGTTGGGAGAATTCACCCCTCCACTTT.

The chain is built from TRBV9 and TRBJ2-2, with no clear D. The CDR3 is 15 residues long. Germline V CDR1 and CDR2: SGDLS, YYNGEE. Trimming took off 0 bases at V and 0 bases at J, with 6 bases between the two ends. CDR3 amino acids: CASSVGTSNTGELFF. Written as DNA, the CDR3 is TGTGCCAGCAGCGTAGGTACTTCGAACACCGGGGAGCTGTTTTTT.

The CDR3 here is CASSASGGIHNEQFF. The CDR3 region has the DNA TGTGCCAGCAGCGCGTCTGGAGGGATCCACAATGAGCAGTTCTTC. This chain joins TRBV9 and TRBJ2-1; D might be TRBD2 (6 bases). This CDR3 region has 15 residues. Trimming cost V 3 bases and J 5 bases, with 15 bases left between them. CDR1 and CDR2 from the germline V gene are SGDLS and YYNGEE.

The rearrangement joins TRBV4-2 to TRBJ2-2, with TRBD2 as a possible D gene (5 bases). V shed 0 bases and J shed 4 bases, with 12 bases lying between them. Looked up from germline, CDR1 is LGHNA and CDR2 is YNFKEQ. This CDR3 comprises 16 residues. CDR3 residues: CASSQEPGRVTGELFF. The CDR3 DNA reads TGTGCCAGCAGCCAAGAACCGGGAAGGGTCACCGGGGAGCTGTTTTTT.

This clone has more than one count but fewer than ten. This chain joins TRBV6-1 and TRBJ2-1; no reliable D call. CDR3 length: 13 amino acids. The V gene's germline CDR1 is MNHNS and CDR2 SASEGT. Between the trimmed V and J ends, which lost 1 base and 10 bases, there was a span of 11 bases. DNA of the CDR3: TGTGCCAGCAGTGAAGACCTCTTGAGAGAGCAGTTCTTC. Its translation is CASSEDLLREQFF.

In this sample, this clone turned up once. The rearrangement uses TRBV14 and TRBJ1-2, with D unresolved. With 6 bases removed from V and 4 bases from J, the gap between germline ends came to 9 bases. CDR1 and CDR2 from the germline V gene are SGHDN and FVKESK. The length of the CDR3 is 12 residues. The CDR3 DNA reads TGTGCCAGCAGTATAAACACCTATGGCTACACCTTC. As protein: CASSINTYGYTF.

This chain connects TRBV5-6 to TRBJ1-2; D not resolved. The CDR3 loop spans 14 amino acids. Germline-derived CDR1 and CDR2 are SGHDT and YYEEEE. Trimming took 0 bases from V and 2 from J, leaving 8 bases between them. The CDR3 DNA is TGTGCCAGCAGCTTGGAAGAGATGAACTATGGCTACACCTTC. Its translation is CASSLEEMNYGYTF.

The gene calls are TRBV25-1 and TRBJ2-3; 7 bases agree with TRBD2. CDR1 is MGHDK, CDR2 SYGVNS, per germline. The CDR3 contains 15 residues. After removal of 2 bases from V and 4 bases from J, the junction contained 6 bases not matched to a gene. Here the CDR3 reads CASSEVAGVPDTQYF. Here the CDR3 DNA reads TGTGCCAGCAGTGAAGTGGCGGGAGTCCCAGATACGCAGTATTTT.

The chain uses TRBV9 and TRBJ2-1, with TRBD2 identical over 8 bases. With 3 bases clipped from V and 3 bases from J, the junction kept 5 bases outside the gene matches. The CDR3 totals 15 residues. CDR1 and CDR2 from the germline V gene are SGDLS and YYNGEE. The CDR3 reads CASSAGGAYYNEQFF. CDR3 nucleotides: TGTGCCAGCAGCGCGGGGGGGGCATACTACAATGAGCAGTTCTTC. Combining the CDR3 with reference TRBV9 and TRBJ2-1 gives the whole variable domain DSGVTQTPKHLITATGQRVTLRCSPRSGDLSVYWYQQSLDQGLQFLIQYYNGEERAKGNILERFSAQQFPDLHSELNLSSLELGDSALYFCASSAGGAYYNEQFFGPGTRLTVL.